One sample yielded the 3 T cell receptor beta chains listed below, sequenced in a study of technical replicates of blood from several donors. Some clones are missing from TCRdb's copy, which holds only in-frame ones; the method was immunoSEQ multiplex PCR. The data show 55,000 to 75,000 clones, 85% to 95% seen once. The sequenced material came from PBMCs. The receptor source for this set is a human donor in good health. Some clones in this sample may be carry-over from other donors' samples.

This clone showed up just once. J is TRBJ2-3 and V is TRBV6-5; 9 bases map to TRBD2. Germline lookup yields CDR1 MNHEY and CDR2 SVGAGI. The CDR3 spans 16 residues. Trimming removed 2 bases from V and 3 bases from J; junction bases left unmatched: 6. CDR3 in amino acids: CASSYQSGRRTDTQYF. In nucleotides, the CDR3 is TGTGCCAGCAGTTACCAGAGCGGGAGGAGGACAGATACGCAGTATTTT.

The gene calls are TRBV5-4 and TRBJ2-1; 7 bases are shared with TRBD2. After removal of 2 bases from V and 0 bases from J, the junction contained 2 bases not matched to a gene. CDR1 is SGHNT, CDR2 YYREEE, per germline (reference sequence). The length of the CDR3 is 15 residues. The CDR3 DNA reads TGTGCCAGCAGCTTTACTAGCGACTCCTACAATGAGCAGTTCTTC. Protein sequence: CASSFTSDSYNEQFF.

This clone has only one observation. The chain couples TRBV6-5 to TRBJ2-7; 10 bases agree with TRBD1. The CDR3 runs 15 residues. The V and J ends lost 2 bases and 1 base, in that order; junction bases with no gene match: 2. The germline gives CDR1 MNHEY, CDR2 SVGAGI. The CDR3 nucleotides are TGTGCCAGCAGTTACGTGGGACAGGGGTCCTACGAGCAGTACTTC. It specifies CASSYVGQGSYEQYF.